These T cell receptor beta chains were read from a single sample in a study of T-cell reconstitution after alpha-beta-depleted transplantation in children. TCRdb re-called the PCR reads with MiXCR, one entry per CDR3 protein. This sample has roughly 400,000 distinct CDR3 sequences, with around 46% found just once. Sequenced material: PBMCs, taken before TCRalphabeta/CD19-depleted stem cell transplant. The source is a girl aged 2-10 years with aplastic anemia, due to receive a stem cell transplant. CDR3s include the opening cysteine and the closing phenylalanine or tryptophan. The order of the fields is V gene, D gene, J gene, clone size, CDR3 DNA, CDR3 protein. A D gene is named only where the DNA matches it firmly. Size tells how often a clone was seen (once, few, many) or the class of an expanded clone, and some rows leave it out.

v_gene: TRBV27; d_gene: TRBD2; j_gene: TRBJ2-5; abundance: -; CDR3nt: TGTGCCAGCAGTCTTCGACTAGCGGGGCAAGAGACCCAGTACTTC; CDR3aa: CASSLRLAGQETQYF
v_gene: TRBV5-1; d_gene: -; j_gene: TRBJ1-1; abundance: few; CDR3nt: TGCGCCAGCAGCTTGGTGGAGGGTAACACTGAAGCTTTCTTT; CDR3aa: CASSLVEGNTEAFF
v_gene: TRBV30; d_gene: -; j_gene: TRBJ1-2; abundance: -; CDR3nt: TGTGCCTGGAGTCCTATGCGTACCGGTGGCTACACCTTC; CDR3aa: CAWSPMRTGGYTF
v_gene: TRBV3-1; d_gene: -; j_gene: TRBJ1-2; abundance: few; CDR3nt: TGTGCCAGCAGCACAAATTCGGGGGGCTACACCTTC; CDR3aa: CASSTNSGGYTF
v_gene: TRBV19; d_gene: TRBD1; j_gene: TRBJ2-5; abundance: once; CDR3nt: TGTGCCAGTAGTCAACTAGGACAGGGTCGAAGGGAGACCCAGTACTTC; CDR3aa: CASSQLGQGRRETQYF
v_gene: TRBV7-9; d_gene: TRBD2; j_gene: TRBJ2-1; abundance: -; CDR3nt: TGTGCCAGCAGCGCAACCGGGACTAGGTACAATGAGCAGTTCTTC; CDR3aa: CASSATGTRYNEQFF
v_gene: TRBV6-5; d_gene: TRBD2; j_gene: TRBJ2-7; abundance: few; CDR3nt: TGTGCCAGCAGTTACTCTGCAGCGGGGGGCCCCTACGAGCAGTACTTC; CDR3aa: CASSYSAAGGPYEQYF
v_gene: TRBV6-1; d_gene: -; j_gene: TRBJ2-4; abundance: -; CDR3nt: TGTGCCAGCAGTGAAGCGCGTGGCAGATCAAACATTCAGTACTTC; CDR3aa: CASSEARGRSNIQYF
v_gene: TRBV5-5; d_gene: TRBD2; j_gene: TRBJ2-1; abundance: -; CDR3nt: TGTGCCAGCAGCACGGAAATAGCGGGTAATTCCAATGAGCAGTTCTTC; CDR3aa: CASSTEIAGNSNEQFF
v_gene: TRBV5-1; d_gene: TRBD2; j_gene: TRBJ2-5; abundance: -; CDR3nt: TGCGCCAGCAGCTTGGAAAACGGGGGGGAGACCCAGTACTTC; CDR3aa: CASSLENGGETQYF
v_gene: TRBV5-1; d_gene: TRBD2; j_gene: TRBJ2-5; abundance: -; CDR3nt: TGCGCCAGCAGCCCCCATACTGTAGCGGGGTCCCAAGAGACCCAGTACTTC; CDR3aa: CASSPHTVAGSQETQYF
v_gene: TRBV5-1; d_gene: -; j_gene: TRBJ1-3; abundance: -; CDR3nt: TGCGCCAGCAGCTTGGGAACCGGGACTTTGGGAAACACCATATATTTT; CDR3aa: CASSLGTGTLGNTIYF
v_gene: TRBV7-3; d_gene: TRBD2; j_gene: TRBJ2-1; abundance: many; CDR3nt: TGTGCCAGCAGCTTAACGGTGACTAGCGGGGCCTACAATGAGCAGTTCTTC; CDR3aa: CASSLTVTSGAYNEQFF
v_gene: TRBV5-1; d_gene: -; j_gene: TRBJ2-4; abundance: few; CDR3nt: TGCGCCAGCAGCTTGATTCGGGGGGCGGTAAACATTCAGTACTTC; CDR3aa: CASSLIRGAVNIQYF
v_gene: TRBV5-1; d_gene: TRBD1; j_gene: TRBJ2-5; abundance: once; CDR3nt: TGCGCCAGCAGCTTGACCGGACAGGGCCCAGAGACCCAGTACTTC; CDR3aa: CASSLTGQGPETQYF
v_gene: TRBV28; d_gene: TRBD1; j_gene: TRBJ2-2; abundance: few; CDR3nt: TGTGCCAGCAGATCAGGACAGGGACTCACCGGGGAGCTGTTTTTT; CDR3aa: CASRSGQGLTGELFF
v_gene: TRBV6-5; d_gene: -; j_gene: TRBJ2-7; abundance: -; CDR3nt: TGTGCCAGCAGTCGGTCCCCAGGCGAGCAGTACTTC; CDR3aa: CASSRSPGEQYF
v_gene: TRBV7-8; d_gene: TRBD1; j_gene: TRBJ2-5; abundance: few; CDR3nt: TGTGCCAGCAGCCTAAGTTACAGGGGGCGAGAGACCCAGTACTTC; CDR3aa: CASSLSYRGRETQYF
v_gene: TRBV7-3; d_gene: TRBD2; j_gene: TRBJ2-1; abundance: -; CDR3nt: TGTGCCAGCAGCTCAGCTAGCGGGGGGGCCGATGAGCAGTTCTTC; CDR3aa: CASSSASGGADEQFF
v_gene: TRBV5-1; d_gene: TRBD1; j_gene: TRBJ1-1; abundance: -; CDR3nt: TGCGCCAGCAGCCACGGACAGGGGGGCACTGAAGCTTTCTTT; CDR3aa: CASSHGQGGTEAFF
v_gene: TRBV12-3/TRBV12-4; d_gene: -; j_gene: TRBJ2-7; abundance: -; CDR3nt: TGTGCCAGCAGCCTCCGGGGGACACACGAGCAGTACTTC; CDR3aa: CASSLRGTHEQYF
v_gene: TRBV20-1; d_gene: TRBD1; j_gene: TRBJ1-2; abundance: -; CDR3nt: TGCAGTGCTAGAGTAGGTAGGGGACAGAGGACCTACACCTTC; CDR3aa: CSARVGRGQRTYTF
v_gene: TRBV12-3/TRBV12-4; d_gene: TRBD1; j_gene: TRBJ2-5; abundance: few; CDR3nt: TGTGCCAGCAGCCGATCCTCGAGGGGGCCTGTGGAGGAGACCCAGTACTTC; CDR3aa: CASSRSSRGPVEETQYF
v_gene: TRBV7-2; d_gene: TRBD2; j_gene: TRBJ2-7; abundance: -; CDR3nt: TGTGCCAGCAGCTTCCCCACTAGCGGCTACGAGCACTACTTC; CDR3aa: CASSFPTSGYEHYF
v_gene: TRBV21-1; d_gene: -; j_gene: TRBJ1-1; abundance: once; CDR3nt: -; CDR3aa: CASSKWGQGAIGAFF
v_gene: TRBV5-1; d_gene: TRBD2; j_gene: TRBJ2-1; abundance: few; CDR3nt: TGCGCCAGCAGCCCGAGGACTAGCGGGAGTCACAATGAGCAGTTCTTC; CDR3aa: CASSPRTSGSHNEQFF
v_gene: TRBV6-1; d_gene: -; j_gene: TRBJ1-1; abundance: -; CDR3nt: TGTGCCAGCAGTGAAAGGGGGGGCGGCACTGAAGCTTTCTTT; CDR3aa: CASSERGGGTEAFF
v_gene: TRBV12-3/TRBV12-4; d_gene: TRBD1; j_gene: TRBJ1-1; abundance: -; CDR3nt: TGTGCCAGCAGCCCGGACAGGGGAAGAGTGAAGGACACTGAAGCTTTCTTT; CDR3aa: CASSPDRGRVKDTEAFF
v_gene: TRBV15; d_gene: -; j_gene: TRBJ2-1; abundance: -; CDR3nt: TGTGCCACCAGCAGGGGCCCTAACAATGAGCAGTTCTTC; CDR3aa: CATSRGPNNEQFF
v_gene: TRBV6-1; d_gene: -; j_gene: TRBJ2-1; abundance: few; CDR3nt: TGTGCCAGCAGCACAGACGATAGGTCCTACAATGAGCAGTTCTTC; CDR3aa: CASSTDDRSYNEQFF
v_gene: TRBV29-1; d_gene: TRBD1; j_gene: TRBJ2-7; abundance: few; CDR3nt: TGCAGCGTCCCAGATGGGACAGCCCAGTACTTC; CDR3aa: CSVPDGTAQYF
v_gene: TRBV27; d_gene: TRBD2; j_gene: TRBJ2-1; abundance: many; CDR3nt: TGTGCCAGCAGTTTTTCGGCGGGAGGTTCCTACAATGAGCAGTTCTTC; CDR3aa: CASSFSAGGSYNEQFF
v_gene: TRBV6-5; d_gene: -; j_gene: TRBJ1-5; abundance: -; CDR3nt: TGTGCCAGCAGTTACATGAGGGATAGCAATCAGCCCCAGCATTTT; CDR3aa: CASSYMRDSNQPQHF
v_gene: TRBV7-2; d_gene: TRBD1; j_gene: TRBJ2-3; abundance: -; CDR3nt: TGTGCCAGCAGCTTAGTGGGAATTACAGGGGTAGATACGCAGTATTTT; CDR3aa: CASSLVGITGVDTQYF
v_gene: TRBV20-1; d_gene: TRBD2; j_gene: TRBJ2-1; abundance: few; CDR3nt: TGCAGTGCTATCATCTTTGGACTAGCGGGAGGAGGAGGGTACAATGAGCAGTTCTTC; CDR3aa: CSAIIFGLAGGGGYNEQFF
v_gene: TRBV7-2; d_gene: -; j_gene: TRBJ2-3; abundance: many; CDR3nt: TGTGCCAGCAGCCTTCAAGTAGGAGATACGCAGTATTTT; CDR3aa: CASSLQVGDTQYF
v_gene: TRBV7-9; d_gene: -; j_gene: TRBJ2-1; abundance: many; CDR3nt: TGTGCCAGCAGCTTAAGCGAGGCAAGGAGCAATGAGCAGTTCTTC; CDR3aa: CASSLSEARSNEQFF
v_gene: TRBV5-1; d_gene: -; j_gene: TRBJ2-1; abundance: many; CDR3nt: TGCGCCAGCAGCTTGGACTTGGGATCCTACAATGAGCAGTTCTTC; CDR3aa: CASSLDLGSYNEQFF
v_gene: TRBV5-6; d_gene: -; j_gene: TRBJ2-7; abundance: -; CDR3nt: TGTGCCAGCAGCTTGGTACAGTCGGACGAGCAGTACTTC; CDR3aa: CASSLVQSDEQYF
v_gene: TRBV24-1; d_gene: -; j_gene: TRBJ2-5; abundance: -; CDR3nt: TGTGCCACCAGTGATTTGCGGGACAAAAAAGAGACCCAGTACTTC; CDR3aa: CATSDLRDKKETQYF
v_gene: TRBV11-2; d_gene: -; j_gene: TRBJ2-1; abundance: many; CDR3nt: TGTGCCAGCAGCTTAGAATCCCCGGGGAGCTCCTACAATGAGCAGTTCTTC; CDR3aa: CASSLESPGSSYNEQFF
v_gene: TRBV2; d_gene: -; j_gene: TRBJ1-5; abundance: many; CDR3nt: TGTGCCAGCGGAAGTCTAGGAGAAAATCAGCCCCAGCATTTT; CDR3aa: CASGSLGENQPQHF
v_gene: TRBV28; d_gene: -; j_gene: TRBJ1-1; abundance: -; CDR3nt: TGTGCCAGCAGTTTCCCACCGGGCAAAGGAGGCATGAACACTGAAGCTTTCTTT; CDR3aa: CASSFPPGKGGMNTEAFF
v_gene: TRBV18; d_gene: -; j_gene: TRBJ2-1; abundance: few; CDR3nt: TGTGCCAGCTCACGAGAGTCCTACAATGAGCAGTTCTTC; CDR3aa: CASSRESYNEQFF
v_gene: TRBV28; d_gene: -; j_gene: TRBJ1-3; abundance: -; CDR3nt: TGTGCCAGCAGTGGGCGACGGATACTCTCTGGAAACACCATATATTTT; CDR3aa: CASSGRRILSGNTIYF
v_gene: TRBV25-1; d_gene: -; j_gene: TRBJ2-7; abundance: -; CDR3nt: TGTGCCAGCAGTGAGTCCCTCGGCGAGCAGTACTTC; CDR3aa: CASSESLGEQYF
v_gene: TRBV4-1; d_gene: TRBD1; j_gene: TRBJ2-7; abundance: many; CDR3nt: TGCGCCAGCAGCCCGGGACAGGGGACGAACTACGAGCAGTACTTC; CDR3aa: CASSPGQGTNYEQYF
v_gene: TRBV6-1; d_gene: -; j_gene: TRBJ2-1; abundance: -; CDR3nt: TGTGCCAGCAGCCACGGGATACTCCACAATGAGCAGTTCTTC; CDR3aa: CASSHGILHNEQFF
v_gene: TRBV7-9; d_gene: -; j_gene: TRBJ1-4; abundance: many; CDR3nt: TGTGCCAGCAGCTTATCGTCAGGAAATGAAAAACTGTTTTTT; CDR3aa: CASSLSSGNEKLFF
v_gene: TRBV7-2; d_gene: -; j_gene: TRBJ2-5; abundance: -; CDR3nt: TGTGCCAGCAGCTCGCTAGGGGTGGGGGAGACCCAGTACTTC; CDR3aa: CASSSLGVGETQYF
v_gene: TRBV5-1; d_gene: TRBD2; j_gene: TRBJ2-2; abundance: many; CDR3nt: TGCGCCAGCAGCCCGTCAAGCGGGAGCCAGGGCACCGGGGAGCTGTTTTTT; CDR3aa: CASSPSSGSQGTGELFF
v_gene: TRBV5-1; d_gene: -; j_gene: TRBJ1-1; abundance: many; CDR3nt: TGCGCCAGCAGCGGCGACTTGCTGAACACTGAAGCTTTCTTT; CDR3aa: CASSGDLLNTEAFF
v_gene: TRBV12-5; d_gene: -; j_gene: TRBJ2-1; abundance: few; CDR3nt: TGTGCTAGTGGTTTGATGGGGCCAAACGATGAGCAGTTCTTC; CDR3aa: CASGLMGPNDEQFF
v_gene: TRBV27; d_gene: TRBD1; j_gene: TRBJ2-1; abundance: -; CDR3nt: TGTGCCAGCAGTTTGGGACCCAGGACAGGGCTTCGGAATGAGCAGTTCTTC; CDR3aa: CASSLGPRTGLRNEQFF